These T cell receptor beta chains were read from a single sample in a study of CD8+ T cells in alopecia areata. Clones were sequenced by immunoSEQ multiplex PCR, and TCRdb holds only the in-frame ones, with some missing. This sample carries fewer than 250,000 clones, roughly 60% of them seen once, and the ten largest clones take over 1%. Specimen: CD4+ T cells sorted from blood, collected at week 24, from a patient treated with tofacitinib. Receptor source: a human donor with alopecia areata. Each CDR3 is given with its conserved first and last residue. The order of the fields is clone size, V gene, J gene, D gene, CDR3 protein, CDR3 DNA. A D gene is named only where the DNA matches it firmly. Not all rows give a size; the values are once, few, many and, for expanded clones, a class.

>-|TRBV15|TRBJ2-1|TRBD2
CATRGLAGVSSYNEQFF
TGTGCCACCAGGGGACTAGCGGGGGTGAGCTCCTACAATGAGCAGTTCTTC
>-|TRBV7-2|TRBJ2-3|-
CASSNTDTQYF
TGTGCCAGCAGCAACACAGATACGCAGTATTTT
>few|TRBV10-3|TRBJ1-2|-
CAISGSTKGGYTF
TGTGCCATCAGTGGGTCGACAAAGGGTGGCTACACCTTC
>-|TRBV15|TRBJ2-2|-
CATSRVDPGTFLGELFF
TGTGCCACCAGCAGAGTCGATCCAGGGACATTTCTCGGGGAGCTGTTTTTT
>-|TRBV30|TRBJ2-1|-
CAWRMRKNEQFF
TGTGCCTGGAGGATGAGAAAAAATGAGCAGTTCTTC
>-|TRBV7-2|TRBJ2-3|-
CASSLSVGRTDTQYF
TGTGCCAGCAGCTTATCGGTGGGGCGCACAGATACGCAGTATTTT
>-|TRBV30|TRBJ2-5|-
CAFRRRAQETQYF
TGTGCCTTCCGGCGTCGTGCCCAAGAGACCCAGTACTTC
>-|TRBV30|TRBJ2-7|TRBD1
CAWSAGRDSYSYEQYF
TGTGCCTGGAGTGCCGGCCGGGACAGCTACTCCTACGAGCAGTACTTC
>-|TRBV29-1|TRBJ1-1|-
CSVDGGGNTEAFF
TGCAGCGTTGATGGGGGCGGGAACACTGAAGCTTTCTTT
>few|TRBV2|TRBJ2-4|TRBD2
CASRAGGGLAKNIQYF
TGTGCCAGCAGAGCCGGCGGGGGACTAGCCAAAAACATTCAGTACTTC
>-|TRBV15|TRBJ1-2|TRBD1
CATSRAPGQGDYGYTF
TGTGCCACCAGCAGAGCTCCGGGACAGGGAGACTATGGCTACACCTTC
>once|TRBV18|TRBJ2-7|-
CASSPGSPNYEQYF
TGTGCCAGCTCACCGGGATCACCAAACTACGAGCAGTACTTC
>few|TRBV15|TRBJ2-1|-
CATQPGGDYNEQFF
TGTGCCACCCAGCCCGGGGGAGACTACAATGAGCAGTTCTTC
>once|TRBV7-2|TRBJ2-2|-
CASSVSSPTNTGELFF
TGTGCCAGCAGCGTCTCCTCACCGACGAACACCGGGGAGCTGTTTTTT
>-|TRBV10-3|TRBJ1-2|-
CAISEGRNYGYTF
TGTGCCATCAGTGAGGGCAGAAACTATGGCTACACCTTC
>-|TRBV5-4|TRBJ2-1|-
CASSFITRTYNEQFF
TGTGCCAGCAGCTTTATCACACGAACTTACAATGAGCAGTTCTTC
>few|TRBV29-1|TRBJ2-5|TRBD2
CSVLSTSGGVQGTQYF
TGCAGCGTCCTTTCGACTAGCGGGGGGGTGCAGGGGACCCAGTACTTC
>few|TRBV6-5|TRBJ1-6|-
CASSSPGRRVDSPLHF
TGTGCCAGCAGTTCGCCAGGGAGGCGGGTGGATTCACCCCTCCACTTT
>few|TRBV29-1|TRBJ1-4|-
CSVLTGRAEKLFF
TGCAGCGTCCTCACAGGGCGGGCTGAAAAACTGTTTTTT
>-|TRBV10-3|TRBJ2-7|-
CAISPTSLGEQYF
TGTGCCATCAGTCCTACTAGCTTAGGCGAGCAGTACTTC
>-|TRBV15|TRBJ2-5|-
CATSRGGQTQETQYF
TGTGCCACCAGCAGAGGCGGACAGACCCAAGAGACCCAGTACTTC
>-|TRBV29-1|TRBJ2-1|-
CSASDPFNEQFF
TGCAGCGCTTCCGACCCCTTCAATGAGCAGTTCTTC
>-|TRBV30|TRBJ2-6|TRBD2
CAWKPGLAGRSGANVLTF
TGTGCCTGGAAACCGGGACTAGCGGGGAGGTCAGGGGCCAACGTCCTGACTTTC
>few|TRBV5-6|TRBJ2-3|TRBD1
CASSSPGTATDTQYF
TGTGCCAGCAGCTCACCTGGGACAGCCACAGATACGCAGTATTTT
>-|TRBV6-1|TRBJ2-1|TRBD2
CASSANSGGASTFF
TGTGCCAGCAGTGCGAATAGCGGGGGGGCGAGCACGTTCTTC
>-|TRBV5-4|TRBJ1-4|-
CASTPDPGYEKLFF
TGTGCCAGCACTCCGGACCCGGGGTACGAAAAACTGTTTTTT
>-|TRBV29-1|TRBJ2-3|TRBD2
CSERGGPADTQYF
TGCAGCGAGCGCGGGGGGCCGGCAGATACGCAGTATTTT